The 30 T cell receptor beta chains in this list originate from one sample, sequenced in a study of T cell clonotyping in hematopoietic cell transplantation. Clones were read by immunoSEQ multiplex PCR, and TCRdb kept only the in-frame ones, dropping some. The sample has more than 10,000 clones; around 83% are singletons. Sequences were derived from PBMCs, sampled 100 days after allogeneic stem cell transplant. The source is a female patient between 35 and 55 years old who had an allogeneic stem cell transplant from a related donor, so T cells may come from the graft donor. Some clones in this sample may be carry-over from other donors' samples.

The chain employs TRBV6-5 and TRBJ2-2; tentatively, D is TRBD2 (6 bases). Germline V gene sequence: CDR1 MNHEY, CDR2 SVGAGI. The CDR3 runs to 15 residues. Trimming took off 2 bases at V and 6 bases at J, with 13 bases between the two ends. The CDR3 DNA reads as TGTGCCAGCAGTTACGGCGGGGTCCCTGCCGGGGAGCTGTTTTTT. Translated, it gives CASSYGGVPAGELFF.

J is TRBJ1-4 and V is TRBV5-1, with 8 bases identical to TRBD1. V trimming: 5 bases; J trimming: 4 bases; junction bases outside the gene matches: 7. Per the germline V gene, CDR1 is SGHRS and CDR2 is YFSETQ. The CDR3 is made up of 15 amino acids. CDR3 sequence (DNA): TGCGCCAGCAGGACAGGGGACAACTTTAATGAAAAACTGTTTTTT. Translated: CASRTGDNFNEKLFF.

This clone was detected only once. V is TRBV5-4 and J is TRBJ2-4, with D perhaps TRBD1 (6 bases). The CDR3 covers 14 residues. Looked up from germline, CDR1 is SGHNT and CDR2 is YYREEE (reference sequence). V gave up 3 bases and J gave up 8 bases, with 15 bases separating them. The DNA for the CDR3 is TGTGCCAGCAGCTCAGATGACAGGCGGGACATTCAGTACTTC. Its protein is CASSSDDRRDIQYF. The full variable domain, in which reference TRBV5-4 and TRBJ2-4 provide the parts outside the CDR3, is ETGVTQSPTHLIKTRGQQVTLRCSSQSGHNTVSWYQQALGQGPQFIFQYYREEENGRGNFPPRFSGLQFPNYSSELNVNALELDDSALYLCASSSDDRRDIQYFGAGTRLSVL.

This clone was detected a few times. V gene TRBV7-9 combines with J gene TRBJ2-5, with TRBD2 identical over 12 bases. The germline V gene encodes CDR1 SEHNR and CDR2 FQNEAQ (reference sequence). This CDR3 region has 19 residues. V was pared by 5 bases and J by 5 bases, with 18 bases of the junction left unmatched. The CDR3: CASSPEWTSGKEGRETQYF. In DNA, the CDR3 is TGTGCCAGCAGCCCCGAGTGGACTAGCGGGAAAGAGGGGCGGGAGACCCAGTACTTC.

The gene calls are TRBV7-2 and TRBJ2-2; D unclear. Germline loops: CDR1 SGHTA, CDR2 FQGNSA. The ends were cut back, 6 bases at V and 0 bases at J, with 5 bases in the middle. This CDR3 comprises 13 residues. The CDR3 region is CASRPTNTGELFF. CDR3 in DNA: TGTGCCAGCAGGCCCACGAACACCGGGGAGCTGTTTTTT.

This clone is large in the sample. Other nucleotide sequences in the sample specify the same CDR3. This sequence joins TRBV5-6 and TRBJ1-3; D is unresolved. Germline CDR1 and CDR2: SGHDT and YYEEEE. The V end was cut by 2 bases, the J end by 4 bases, with 10 bases between. This CDR3 has 14 amino acids. The CDR3 protein is CASSFPGEGNTIYF. DNA of the CDR3: TGTGCCAGCAGCTTCCCTGGAGAAGGAAACACCATATATTTT.

This clone was counted a few times. V is TRBV6-6 and J is TRBJ2-1; D is unresolved. V dropped 6 bases and J dropped 7 bases, with 16 bases sitting between them. Germline V gene sequence: CDR1 MNHNY, CDR2 SVGAGI (reference sequence). The CDR3 contains 14 residues. The CDR3 coding sequence is TGTGCCAGCAGCCAAGATGCAGTAGGGAATGAGCAGTTCTTC. Translating it yields CASSQDAVGNEQFF.

The V and J genes are TRBV5-1 and TRBJ1-2; D unclear. CDR1 and CDR2 from the germline V gene are SGHRS and YFSETQ. The CDR3 runs 13 residues. Between the trimmed V and J ends, which lost 5 bases and 8 bases, there was a span of 16 bases. CDR3 protein: CASRSGITGGYTF. Here the CDR3 DNA reads TGCGCCAGCAGGTCAGGCATTACGGGAGGCTACACCTTC.

This clone appeared a single time. The rearrangement uses TRBV11-1 and TRBJ2-3; possibly TRBD1 or TRBD2 for D (6 bases each). The CDR3 length is 12 residues. Trimming removed 8 bases from V and 1 base from J, with 7 bases in between. CDR1 and CDR2 from the germline V gene are SGHAT and FQDESV (reference sequence). The CDR3 region is CASGGRTDTQYF. CDR3 sequence (DNA): TGTGCCAGCGGGGGGCGCACAGATACGCAGTATTTT.

The gene calls are TRBV20-1 and TRBJ2-7; D perhaps matches TRBD1 (6 bases). Per the germline V gene, CDR1 is DFQATT and CDR2 is SNEGSKA (reference sequence). V lost 3 bases and J lost 7, with 10 bases in between. The CDR3 extends over 11 amino acids. Here the CDR3 DNA reads TGCAGTGCTAGCGAAGACAGGGAGCAGTACTTC. Its translation: CSASEDREQYF.

The chain joins TRBV11-2 to TRBJ1-1, with 7 bases identical to TRBD1. V dropped 1 base and J dropped 1; count of bases not matched to a gene: 6. Germline CDR1 is SGHAT and CDR2 is FQNNGV. The CDR3 contains 16 residues. Here the CDR3 DNA reads TGTGCCAGCAGCTTAGGGCAGGGGGTCGCGAACACTGAAGCTTTCTTT. It encodes CASSLGQGVANTEAFF.

This clone was counted only a few times. The rearrangement joins TRBV19 to TRBJ1-2, with D unresolved. The germline V and J ends were trimmed by 5 bases and 0 bases, with 19 bases remaining between them. CDR1 LNHDA and CDR2 SQIVND come from the germline V gene (reference sequence). This CDR3 contains 17 residues. The CDR3 here is CASSEIRPVASNYGYTF. In DNA form, the CDR3 reads TGTGCCAGTAGTGAAATAAGGCCGGTAGCTTCTAACTATGGCTACACCTTC.

V gene TRBV6-1 combines with J gene TRBJ2-2; the D is unclear. The CDR3 contains 14 residues. Per the germline V gene, CDR1 is MNHNS and CDR2 is SASEGT. Trimming removed 7 bases at V and 0 bases at J, with 9 bases between. Here the CDR3 reads CASKPRANTGELFF. The CDR3 DNA reads TGTGCCAGCAAGCCCCGGGCGAACACCGGGGAGCTGTTTTTT.

To note about this clone: In the same sample, other DNA sequences code for this CDR3. The chain has TRBV9 and TRBJ2-5, with D possibly called TRBD1 or TRBD2 (5 bases each). The CDR3 runs 13 residues. V lost 0 bases and J 5 bases, leaving 8 bases between the germline ends. CDR1 and CDR2 from the germline V gene are SGDLS and YYNGEE. CDR3 bases: TGTGCCAGCAGCGTAGCGAGGGGCGAGACCCAGTACTTC. It specifies CASSVARGETQYF.

This rearrangement joins TRBV5-1 to TRBJ1-2; TRBD1 agrees at 9 bases. V lost 3 bases, J lost 4 bases, and 1 base stayed unmatched. CDR3 length: 13 amino acids. Germline values: CDR1 SGHRS, CDR2 YFSETQ. In DNA form, the CDR3 reads TGCGCCAGCAGCTCGACAGGGGGCTATGGCTACACCTTC. The encoded protein is CASSSTGGYGYTF.

V gene TRBV28 combines with J gene TRBJ2-2; unclear D gene. V gave up 6 bases and J gave up 4 bases, with 15 bases separating them. The germline V gene has CDR1 MDHEN and CDR2 SYDVKM. The CDR3 spans 15 residues. CDR3 loop: CASSATKPSTGELFF. In DNA form, the CDR3 reads TGTGCCAGCAGCGCCACAAAACCGAGCACCGGGGAGCTGTTTTTT.

The CDR3, as DNA: TGCGCCAGCAGCGACGGGAGTTGGAGAAATGAGCAGTTCTTC. Protein product: CASSDGSWRNEQFF. V and J are TRBV5-1 and TRBJ2-1; a weak D match, TRBD2 (6 bases). The CDR3 covers 14 residues. Germline lookup yields CDR1 SGHRS and CDR2 YFSETQ. With 4 bases removed from V and 7 bases from J, the gap between germline ends came to 15 bases.

This sequence joins TRBV7-9 and TRBJ2-7; 8 bases fit TRBD1. CDR3 length: 16 amino acids. Unmatched junction bases numbered 6, after V lost 2 bases and J lost 0 bases. CDR1 and CDR2 from the germline V gene are SEHNR and FQNEAQ (reference sequence). The CDR3 DNA reads TGTGCCAGCAGCTTACTGGATGGACAGGGCTCCTACGAGCAGTACTTC. This translates into CASSLLDGQGSYEQYF.

The chain recombines TRBV5-1 with TRBJ1-1; TRBD1 matches at 7 bases. Germline lookup yields CDR1 SGHRS and CDR2 YFSETQ. This CDR3 comprises 13 residues. The V segment lost 7 bases and the J segment 3 bases; nucleotides outside the gene matches: 6. This CDR3 is CASRNRGDTEAFF. The CDR3 region has the DNA TGCGCCAGCCGAAACAGGGGTGACACTGAAGCTTTCTTT.

CDR3 DNA sequence: TGTGCCAGCAGCCAGGATGGTTTAGGCGAGCAGTACTTC. Its translation: CASSQDGLGEQYF. The V and J genes are TRBV7-7 and TRBJ2-7, with unresolved D. CDR3 length: 13 residues. The germline V gene encodes CDR1 SSHAT and CDR2 FNYEAQ (reference sequence). Trimming shortened V by 5 bases and J by 6 bases, and 14 bases separated the two germline ends.

The chain links TRBV27 to TRBJ2-2, with D maybe TRBD2 (6 bases). The ends were cut back, 4 bases at V and 0 bases at J, with 15 bases in the middle. The CDR3 covers 17 residues. In germline, CDR1 is MNHEY, CDR2 SMNVEV (reference sequence). CDR3 coding DNA: TGTGCCAGCAGTTACCTAGCGCTGGTTACGAACACCGGGGAGCTGTTTTTT. It encodes CASSYLALVTNTGELFF.

The chain carries TRBV9 and TRBJ1-4; possibly TRBD1 for D (5 bases). The germline V and J ends were trimmed by 7 bases and 7 bases, with 20 bases remaining between them. The CDR3 runs 15 residues. Germline V lookup: CDR1 SGDLS, CDR2 YYNGEE. This chain's CDR3 is CASSRDHGGGEKLFF. The CDR3 coding sequence is TGTGCCAGCTCCCGAGACCACGGGGGTGGTGAAAAACTGTTTTTT.

The rearrangement joins TRBV5-4 to TRBJ1-2, with D unclear. CDR1 is SGHNT and CDR2 is YYREEE in the germline V gene (reference sequence). Between the trimmed V and J ends, which lost 4 bases and 3 bases, there was a span of 10 bases. This CDR3 region has 13 residues. CDR3 loop: CASSTEYDYGYTF. The CDR3, as DNA: TGTGCCAGCAGCACAGAGTATGACTATGGCTACACCTTC.

This clone has only a few counts. This chain uses TRBV14 with TRBJ2-7, with TRBD1 matching 7 bases. Trimming at V came to 2 bases and at J to 4 bases, leaving 5 bases not matched to a gene. This CDR3 has 14 amino acids. Germline-derived CDR1 and CDR2 are SGHDN and FVKESK. Written as DNA, the CDR3 is TGTGCCAGCAGCCAACACGTACAGGGGTACGAGCAGTACTTC. It encodes CASSQHVQGYEQYF.

As regards this clone: An end of the junction differs from the germline gene, which may be a read error. The chain carries TRBV11-2 and TRBJ1-4, with 7 bases identical to TRBD1. The CDR3 has 12 amino acids. Germline V gene sequence: CDR1 SGHAT, CDR2 FQNNGV. CDR3 protein: CASSLDRDKLFF. CDR3 in DNA: TGTGCCAGCAGCCTAGACAGGGACAAACTGTTTTTT.

This chain uses TRBV5-1 with TRBJ2-1, with D hard to call. In germline, CDR1 is SGHRS, CDR2 YFSETQ. The CDR3 contains 16 residues. V was pared by 6 bases and J by 0 bases, with 16 bases between. The CDR3 region has the DNA TGCGCCAGCACACCAACCTCGGCGAGCTCCTACAATGAGCAGTTCTTC. It encodes CASTPTSASSYNEQFF. Complete variable domain (other parts from reference TRBV5-1 and TRBJ2-1): KAGVTQTPRYLIKTRGQQVTLSCSPISGHRSVSWYQQTPGQGLQFLFEYFSETQRNKGNFPGRFSGRQFSNSRSEMNVSTLELGDSALYLCASTPTSASSYNEQFFGPGTRLTVL.

By sample share, this clone is medium-sized (0.01 to 0.1%). The chain combines TRBV6-5 with TRBJ1-2; perhaps TRBD1 as D (6 bases). Deletions cut 2 bases from V and 10 bases from J, with 11 bases between. The CDR3 runs to 12 residues. Germline V gene sequence: CDR1 MNHEY, CDR2 SVGAGI. The CDR3 loop reads CASSYAGAVYTF. The CDR3 DNA reads TGTGCCAGCAGTTACGCAGGGGCGGTCTACACCTTC.

This clone was counted a single time. V and J are TRBV27 and TRBJ1-1, with D possibly being TRBD1 (5 bases). CDR3 length equals 16 residues. The germline CDR1 and CDR2 sequences are MNHEY and SMNVEV (reference sequence). Trimming shortened V by 3 bases and J by 4 bases, and 18 bases separated the two germline ends. The CDR3 DNA reads as TGTGCCAGCAGTTTGAGGTTAACAGGTAGTACCACTGAAGCTTTCTTT. This codes for CASSLRLTGSTTEAFF.

This chain connects TRBV4-3 to TRBJ2-2; 8 bases align to TRBD2. From germline, CDR1 is LGHNA and CDR2 YSLEER. The CDR3 contains 18 residues. V dropped 3 bases and J dropped 5; count of bases not matched to a gene: 14. The CDR3 region is CASSQSERAGAGTGELFF. The CDR3 region has the DNA TGCGCCAGCAGCCAGAGCGAGCGAGCGGGGGCCGGGACCGGGGAGCTGTTTTTT.

V gene TRBV30 combines with J gene TRBJ2-7; D may be TRBD1 (6 bases). V dropped 0 bases and J dropped 6 bases, with 12 bases sitting between them. The CDR3 extends over 13 amino acids. Per germline, CDR1 GTSNPN and CDR2 SVGIG (reference sequence). CDR3 residues: CAWSVSGESEQYF. CDR3 DNA: TGTGCCTGGAGTGTTTCAGGGGAAAGCGAGCAGTACTTC.